These 7 T cell receptor beta chains originate from one sample sequenced in a study of blood T cell repertoires in COVID-19. The method was immunoSEQ multiplex PCR; TCRdb's version includes in-frame clones alone and lacks a portion of them. The table lists over 45,000 clones, approximately 88% of them singletons, with about 4.2% in the top ten. Material for sequencing was peripheral blood. These receptors were obtained from a man aged 45 to 65 with active COVID-19.

This clone has only one observation. V usage is TRBV19 and J usage is TRBJ2-7; D uncertain. V was shortened by 2 bases and J by 2 bases, with 10 bases between the two germline ends. The CDR3 sequence is 14 residues long. The germline CDR1 and CDR2 sequences are LNHDA and SQIVND (reference sequence). CDR3 DNA: TGTGCCAGTAGTATAATGTCAGGAACCTACGAGCAGTACTTC. This codes for CASSIMSGTYEQYF.

The CDR3 reads CAISESWRGGADTQYF. The DNA for the CDR3 is TGTGCCATCAGTGAGTCTTGGCGGGGGGGGGCAGATACGCAGTATTTT. The rearrangement uses TRBV10-3 and TRBJ2-3; TRBD2 aligns across 9 bases. Germline CDR1 is ENHRY and CDR2 is SYGVKD. V was clipped by 0 bases and J by 4 bases; unmatched bases: 5. The CDR3 consists of 16 residues.

The chain has TRBV4-1 and TRBJ2-6, with D uncertain. This CDR3 has 14 residues. Germline CDR1 and CDR2: MGHRA and YSYEKL. V lost 3 bases and J lost 3, with 6 bases in between. CDR3 residues: CASSHPGGANVLTF. The CDR3 DNA reads as TGCGCCAGCAGCCACCCCGGTGGGGCCAACGTCCTGACTTTC.

This chain links TRBV9 with TRBJ1-1; D is unclear. CDR3 size: 14 residues. V was clipped by 0 bases and J by 0 bases, with 6 bases between them. Germline V gives CDR1 SGDLS, CDR2 YYNGEE. The CDR3 sequence: CASSVGALNTEAFF. For the CDR3, the DNA is TGTGCCAGCAGCGTAGGCGCGTTGAACACTGAAGCTTTCTTT. Drawing the rest from reference TRBV9 and TRBJ1-1, the complete variable domain is DSGVTQTPKHLITATGQRVTLRCSPRSGDLSVYWYQQSLDQGLQFLIQYYNGEERAKGNILERFSAQQFPDLHSELNLSSLELGDSALYFCASSVGALNTEAFFGQGTRLTVV.

The chain has TRBV5-6 and TRBJ2-7; TRBD1 aligns across 9 bases. The CDR3 covers 16 residues. Losses at the gene ends were 0 bases for V and 4 bases for J; bases not matched to a gene: 8. The germline V gene has CDR1 SGHDT and CDR2 YYEEEE. The chain's CDR3 is CASSLGDPGQGYEQYF. The CDR3 DNA reads as TGTGCCAGCAGCTTGGGGGATCCGGGACAGGGTTACGAGCAGTACTTC.

V gene TRBV5-6 combines with J gene TRBJ1-1; the D is unclear. In germline, CDR1 is SGHDT, CDR2 YYEEEE. The V gene lost 1 base and the J gene lost 0 bases, with 7 bases spanning the gap. This CDR3 contains 14 residues. CDR3 residues: CASSLSAVNTEAFF. In DNA form, the CDR3 reads TGTGCCAGCAGCTTGAGTGCGGTGAACACTGAAGCTTTCTTT.

The chain uses TRBV10-3 and TRBJ1-2; 7 positions agree with TRBD1. This CDR3 region has 12 residues. In germline, CDR1 is ENHRY, CDR2 SYGVKD. The J segment lost 8 bases and the V segment lost 4 bases, leaving 4 bases of the junction unmatched. The CDR3 DNA sequence: TGTGCCATCAGTGGGACAGGACTCGGCTACACCTTC. It codes for CAISGTGLGYTF.